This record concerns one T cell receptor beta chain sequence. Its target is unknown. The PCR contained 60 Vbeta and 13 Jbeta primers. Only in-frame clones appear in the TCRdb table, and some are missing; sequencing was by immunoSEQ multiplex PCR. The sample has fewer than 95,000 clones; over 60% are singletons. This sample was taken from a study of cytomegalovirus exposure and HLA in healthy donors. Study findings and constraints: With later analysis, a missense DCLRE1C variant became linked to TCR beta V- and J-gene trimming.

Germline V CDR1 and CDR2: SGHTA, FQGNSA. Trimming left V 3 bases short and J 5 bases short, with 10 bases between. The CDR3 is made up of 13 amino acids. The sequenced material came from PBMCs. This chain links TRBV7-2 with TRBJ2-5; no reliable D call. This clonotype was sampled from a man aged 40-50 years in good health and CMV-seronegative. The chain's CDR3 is CASSFFGAETQYF. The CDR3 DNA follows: TGTGCCAGCAGCTTCTTCGGAGCGGAGACCCAGTACTTC.